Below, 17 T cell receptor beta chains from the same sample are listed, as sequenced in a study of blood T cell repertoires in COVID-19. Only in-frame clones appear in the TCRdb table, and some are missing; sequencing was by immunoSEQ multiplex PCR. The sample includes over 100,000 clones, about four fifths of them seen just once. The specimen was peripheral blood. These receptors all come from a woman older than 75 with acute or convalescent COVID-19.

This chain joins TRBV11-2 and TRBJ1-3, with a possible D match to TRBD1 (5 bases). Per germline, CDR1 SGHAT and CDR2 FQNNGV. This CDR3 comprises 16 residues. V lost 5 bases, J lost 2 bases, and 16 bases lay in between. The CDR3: CASSRSGPGTGNTIYF. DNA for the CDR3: TGTGCCAGCAGCCGCAGTGGTCCAGGGACTGGAAACACCATATATTTT.

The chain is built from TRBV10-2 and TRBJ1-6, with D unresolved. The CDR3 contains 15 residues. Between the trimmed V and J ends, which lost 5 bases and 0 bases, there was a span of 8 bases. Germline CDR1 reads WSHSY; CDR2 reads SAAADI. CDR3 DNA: TGCGCCAGCAGTCTACAGAGCTCCTATAATTCACCCCTCCACTTT. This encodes CASSLQSSYNSPLHF.

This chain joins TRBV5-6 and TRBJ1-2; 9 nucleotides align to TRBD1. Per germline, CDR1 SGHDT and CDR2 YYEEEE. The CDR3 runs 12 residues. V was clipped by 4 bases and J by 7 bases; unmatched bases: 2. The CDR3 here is CASSRDRVGYTF. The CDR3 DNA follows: TGTGCCAGCAGCCGGGACAGGGTTGGCTACACCTTC. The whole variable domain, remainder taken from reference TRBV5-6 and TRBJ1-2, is DAGVTQSPTHLIKTRGQQVTLRCSPKSGHDTVSWYQQALGQGPQFIFQYYEEEERQRGNFPDRFSGHQFPNYSSELNVNALLLGDSALYLCASSRDRVGYTFGSGTRLTVV.

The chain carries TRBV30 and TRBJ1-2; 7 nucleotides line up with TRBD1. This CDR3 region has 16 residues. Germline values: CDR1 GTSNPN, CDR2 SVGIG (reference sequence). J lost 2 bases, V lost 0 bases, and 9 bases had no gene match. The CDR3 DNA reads TGTGCCTGGAGTGTGGTTAGGGCAGGGGGGAACTATGGCTACACCTTC. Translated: CAWSVVRAGGNYGYTF. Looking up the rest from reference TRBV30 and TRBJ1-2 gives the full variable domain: SQTIHQWPATLVQPVGSPLSLECTVEGTSNPNLYWYRQAAGRGLQLLFYSVGIGQISSEVPQNLSASRPQDRQFILSSKKLLLSDSGFYLCAWSVVRAGGNYGYTFGSGTRLTVV.

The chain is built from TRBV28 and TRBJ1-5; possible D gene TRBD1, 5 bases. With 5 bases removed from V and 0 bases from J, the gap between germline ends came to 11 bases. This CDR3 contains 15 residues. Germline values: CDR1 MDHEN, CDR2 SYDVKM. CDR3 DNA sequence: TGTGCCAGCAGTCAGGGCCATAATAGCAATCAGCCCCAGCATTTT. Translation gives CASSQGHNSNQPQHF.

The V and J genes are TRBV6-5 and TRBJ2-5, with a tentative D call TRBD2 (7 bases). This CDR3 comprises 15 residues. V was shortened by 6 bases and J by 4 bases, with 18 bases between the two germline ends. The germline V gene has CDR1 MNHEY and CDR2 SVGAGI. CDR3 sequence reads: CASSSPGGGVETQYF. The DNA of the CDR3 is TGTGCCAGCAGCTCCCCTGGGGGGGGCGTAGAGACCCAGTACTTC.

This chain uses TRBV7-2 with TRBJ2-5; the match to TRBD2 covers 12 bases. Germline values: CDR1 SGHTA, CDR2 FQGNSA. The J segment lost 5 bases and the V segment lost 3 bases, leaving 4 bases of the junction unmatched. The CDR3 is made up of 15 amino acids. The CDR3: CASSLTSGRTETQYF. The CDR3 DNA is TGTGCCAGCAGCTTGACTAGCGGGAGAACGGAGACCCAGTACTTC. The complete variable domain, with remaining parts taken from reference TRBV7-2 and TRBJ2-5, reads GAGVSQSPSNKVTEKGKDVELRCDPISGHTALYWYRQSLGQGLEFLIYFQGNSAPDKSGLPSDRFSAERTGGSVSTLTIQRTQQEDSAVYLCASSLTSGRTETQYFGPGTRLLVL.

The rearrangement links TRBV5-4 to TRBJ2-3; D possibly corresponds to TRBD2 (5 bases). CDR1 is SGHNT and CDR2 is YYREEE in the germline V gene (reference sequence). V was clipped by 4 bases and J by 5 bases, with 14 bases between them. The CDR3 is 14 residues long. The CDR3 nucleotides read TGTGCCAGCAGCGGACGGGGAGATAAAGATACGCAGTATTTT. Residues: CASSGRGDKDTQYF.

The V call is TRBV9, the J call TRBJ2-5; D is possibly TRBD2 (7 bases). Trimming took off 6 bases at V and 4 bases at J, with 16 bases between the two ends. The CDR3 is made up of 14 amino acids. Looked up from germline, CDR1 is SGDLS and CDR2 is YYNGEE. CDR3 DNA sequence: TGTGCCAGCAACCCCGGGGGGCCGGGAGAGACCCAGTACTTC. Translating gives CASNPGGPGETQYF.

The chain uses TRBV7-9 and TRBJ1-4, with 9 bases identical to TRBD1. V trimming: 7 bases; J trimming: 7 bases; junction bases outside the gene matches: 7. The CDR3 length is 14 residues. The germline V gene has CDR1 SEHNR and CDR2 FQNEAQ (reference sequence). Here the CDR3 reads CASTYRGRGEKLFF. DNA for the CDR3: TGTGCCAGCACCTACAGGGGGCGAGGTGAAAAACTGTTTTTT.

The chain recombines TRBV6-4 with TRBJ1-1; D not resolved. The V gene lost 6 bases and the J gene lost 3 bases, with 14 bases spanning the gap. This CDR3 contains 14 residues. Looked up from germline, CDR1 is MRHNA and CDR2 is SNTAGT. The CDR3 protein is CASRVSGSYTEAFF. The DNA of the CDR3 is TGTGCCAGCAGAGTTTCCGGGTCTTACACTGAAGCTTTCTTT.

The CDR3: CASSLSPRGQDAPFF. The CDR3 bases are TGCGCCAGCAGCTTATCCCCCCGCGGACAGGACGCTCCTTTCTTT. The V gene is TRBV5-1, the J gene TRBJ1-1, with 7 positions matching TRBD1. The CDR3 runs 15 residues. From germline, CDR1 is SGHRS and CDR2 YFSETQ. Unmatched junction bases numbered 16, after V lost 2 bases and J lost 12 bases. Together with reference TRBV5-1 and TRBJ1-1, the CDR3 gives the full variable domain: KAGVTQTPRYLIKTRGQQVTLSCSPISGHRSVSWYQQTPGQGLQFLFEYFSETQRNKGNFPGRFSGRQFSNSRSEMNVSTLELGDSALYLCASSLSPRGQDAPFFGQGTRLTVV.

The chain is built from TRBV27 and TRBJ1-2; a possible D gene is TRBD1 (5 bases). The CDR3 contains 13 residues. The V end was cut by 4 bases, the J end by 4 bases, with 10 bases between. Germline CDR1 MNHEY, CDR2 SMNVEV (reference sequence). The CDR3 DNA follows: TGTGCCAGCAGTTGGGGCCCTGGCTATGGCTACACCTTC. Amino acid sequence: CASSWGPGYGYTF.

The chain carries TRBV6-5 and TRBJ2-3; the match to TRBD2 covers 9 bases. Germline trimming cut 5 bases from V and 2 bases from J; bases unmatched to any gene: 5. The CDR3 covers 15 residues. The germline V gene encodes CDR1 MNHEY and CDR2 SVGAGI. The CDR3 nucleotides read TGTGCCAGCAGTCTGACTAGCGGATCCACAGATACGCAGTATTTT. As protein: CASSLTSGSTDTQYF.

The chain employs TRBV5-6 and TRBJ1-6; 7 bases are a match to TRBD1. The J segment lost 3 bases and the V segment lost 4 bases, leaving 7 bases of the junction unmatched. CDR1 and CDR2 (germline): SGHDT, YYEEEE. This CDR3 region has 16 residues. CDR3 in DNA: TGTGCCAGCAGCCAAATGGACAGGTTCTATAATTCACCCCTCCACTTT. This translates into CASSQMDRFYNSPLHF.

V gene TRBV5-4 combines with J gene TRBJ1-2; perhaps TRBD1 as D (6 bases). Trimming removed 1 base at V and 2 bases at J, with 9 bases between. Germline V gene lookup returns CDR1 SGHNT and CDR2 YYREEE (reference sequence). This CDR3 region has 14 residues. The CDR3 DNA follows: TGTGCCAGCAGCTTGCAGGGGTCCAACTATGGCTACACCTTC. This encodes CASSLQGSNYGYTF.

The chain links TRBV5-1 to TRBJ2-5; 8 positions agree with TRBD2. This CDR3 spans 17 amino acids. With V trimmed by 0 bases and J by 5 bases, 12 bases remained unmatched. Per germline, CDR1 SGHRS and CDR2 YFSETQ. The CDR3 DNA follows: TGCGCCAGCAGCTTGGTAGCGGGGAACAGGGTAGGCGAGACCCAGTACTTC. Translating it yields CASSLVAGNRVGETQYF.